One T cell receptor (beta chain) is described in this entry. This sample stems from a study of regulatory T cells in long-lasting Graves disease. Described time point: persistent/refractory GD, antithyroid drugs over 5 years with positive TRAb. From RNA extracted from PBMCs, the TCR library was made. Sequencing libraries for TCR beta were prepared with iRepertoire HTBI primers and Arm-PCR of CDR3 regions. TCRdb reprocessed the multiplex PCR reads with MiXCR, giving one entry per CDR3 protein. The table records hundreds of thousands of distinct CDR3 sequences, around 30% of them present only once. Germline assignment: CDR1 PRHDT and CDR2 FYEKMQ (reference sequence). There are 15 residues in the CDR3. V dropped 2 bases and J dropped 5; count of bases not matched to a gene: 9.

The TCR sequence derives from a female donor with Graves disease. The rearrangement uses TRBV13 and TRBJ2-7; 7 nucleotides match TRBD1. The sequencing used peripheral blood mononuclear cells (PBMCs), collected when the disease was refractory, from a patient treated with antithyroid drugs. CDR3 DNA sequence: TGTGCCAGCAGCTTACCCGGGGACAGTTCTGACGAGCAGTACTTC. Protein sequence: CASSLPGDSSDEQYF. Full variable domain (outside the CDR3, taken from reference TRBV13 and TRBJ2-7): AAGVIQSPRHLIKEKRETATLKCYPIPRHDTVYWYQQGPGQDPQFLISFYEKMQSDKGSIPDRFSAQQFSDYHSELNMSSLELGDSALYFCASSLPGDSSDEQYFGPGTRLTVT.